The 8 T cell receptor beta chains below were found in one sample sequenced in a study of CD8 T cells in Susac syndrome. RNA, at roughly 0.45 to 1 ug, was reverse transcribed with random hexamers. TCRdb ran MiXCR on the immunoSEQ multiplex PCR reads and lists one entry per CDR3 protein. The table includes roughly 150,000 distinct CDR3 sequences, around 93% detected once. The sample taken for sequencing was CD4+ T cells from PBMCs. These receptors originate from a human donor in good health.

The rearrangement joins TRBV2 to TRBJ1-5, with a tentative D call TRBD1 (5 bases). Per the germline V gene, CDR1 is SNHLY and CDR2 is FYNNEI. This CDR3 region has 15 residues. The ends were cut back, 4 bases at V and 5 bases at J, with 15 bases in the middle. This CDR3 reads CASSGSQGVYQPQHF. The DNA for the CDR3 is TGTGCCAGCAGTGGGAGCCAGGGTGTATATCAGCCCCAGCATTTT.

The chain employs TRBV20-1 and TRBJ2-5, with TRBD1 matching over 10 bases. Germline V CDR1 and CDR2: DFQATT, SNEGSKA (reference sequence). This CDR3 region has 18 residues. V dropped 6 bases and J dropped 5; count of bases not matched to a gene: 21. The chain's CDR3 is CSAPWGWDRGSTEETQYF. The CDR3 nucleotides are TGCAGTGCCCCATGGGGCTGGGACAGGGGCTCCACCGAGGAGACCCAGTACTTC.

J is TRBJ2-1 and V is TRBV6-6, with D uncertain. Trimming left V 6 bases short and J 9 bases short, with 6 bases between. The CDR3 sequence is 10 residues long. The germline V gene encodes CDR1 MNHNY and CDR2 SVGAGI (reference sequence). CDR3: CASSRGEQFF. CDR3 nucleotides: TGTGCCAGCAGCCGAGGTGAGCAGTTCTTC.

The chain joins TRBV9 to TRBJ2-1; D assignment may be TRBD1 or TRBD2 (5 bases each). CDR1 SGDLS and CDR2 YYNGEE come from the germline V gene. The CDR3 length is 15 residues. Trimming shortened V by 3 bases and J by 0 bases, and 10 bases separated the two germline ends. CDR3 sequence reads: CASSGGPSSYNEQFF. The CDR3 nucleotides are TGTGCCAGCAGCGGGGGACCAAGCTCCTACAATGAGCAGTTCTTC.

CDR3 coding DNA: TGTGCCAGCGGGGAGAACACCGGGGAGCTGTTTTTT. It specifies CASGENTGELFF. The chain joins TRBV5-4 to TRBJ2-2, with D unclear. Germline CDR1 SGHNT, CDR2 YYREEE (reference sequence). This CDR3 has 12 residues. V lost 7 bases and J lost 1, with 5 bases in between.

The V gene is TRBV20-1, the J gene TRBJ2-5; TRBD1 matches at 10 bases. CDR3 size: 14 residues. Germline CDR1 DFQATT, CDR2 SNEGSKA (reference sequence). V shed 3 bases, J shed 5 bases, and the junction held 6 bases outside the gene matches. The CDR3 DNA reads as TGCAGTGCTAGGGGGACAGGGGCTCCTGAGACCCAGTACTTC. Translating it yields CSARGTGAPETQYF.

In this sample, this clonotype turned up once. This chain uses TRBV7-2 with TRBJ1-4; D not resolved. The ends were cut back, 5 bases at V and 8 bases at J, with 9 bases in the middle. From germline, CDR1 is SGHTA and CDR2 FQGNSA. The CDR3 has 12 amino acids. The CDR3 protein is CASSTGPEKLFF. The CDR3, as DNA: TGTGCCAGCAGCACCGGACCCGAAAAACTGTTTTTT.

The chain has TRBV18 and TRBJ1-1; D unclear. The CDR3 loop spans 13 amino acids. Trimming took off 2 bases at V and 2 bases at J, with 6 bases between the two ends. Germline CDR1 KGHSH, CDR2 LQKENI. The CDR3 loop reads CASSPRGNTEAFF. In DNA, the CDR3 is TGTGCCAGCTCACCAAGAGGAAACACTGAAGCTTTCTTT.